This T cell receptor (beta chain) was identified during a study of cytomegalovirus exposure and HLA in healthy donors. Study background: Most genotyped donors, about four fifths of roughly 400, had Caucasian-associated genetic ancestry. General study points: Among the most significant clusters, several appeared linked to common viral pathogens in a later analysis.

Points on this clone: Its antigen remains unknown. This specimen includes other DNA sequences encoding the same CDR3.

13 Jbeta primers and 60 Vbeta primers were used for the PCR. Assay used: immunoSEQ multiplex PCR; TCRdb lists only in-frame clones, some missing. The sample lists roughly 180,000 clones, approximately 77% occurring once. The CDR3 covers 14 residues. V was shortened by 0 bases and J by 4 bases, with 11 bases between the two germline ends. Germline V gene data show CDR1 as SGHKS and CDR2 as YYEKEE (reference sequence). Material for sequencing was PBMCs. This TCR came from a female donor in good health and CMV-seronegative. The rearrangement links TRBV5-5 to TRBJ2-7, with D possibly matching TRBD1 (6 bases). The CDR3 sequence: CASSLGTGPYEQYF. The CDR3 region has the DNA TGTGCCAGCAGCTTGGGAACAGGGCCTTACGAGCAGTACTTC.